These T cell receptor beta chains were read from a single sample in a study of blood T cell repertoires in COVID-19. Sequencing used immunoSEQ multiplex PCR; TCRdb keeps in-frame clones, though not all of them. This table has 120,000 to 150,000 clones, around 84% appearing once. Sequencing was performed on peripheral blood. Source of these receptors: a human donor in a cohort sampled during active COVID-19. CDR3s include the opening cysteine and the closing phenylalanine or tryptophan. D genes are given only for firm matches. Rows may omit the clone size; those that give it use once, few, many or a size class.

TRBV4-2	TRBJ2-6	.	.	TGTGCCAGCAGCCAAGAATGGAGCTCTGGGGCCAACGTCCTGACTTTC	CASSQEWSSGANVLTF
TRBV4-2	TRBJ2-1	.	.	TGTGCCAGCAGCCAACGGACTGGGAGGTATGAGCAGTTCTTC	CASSQRTGRYEQFF
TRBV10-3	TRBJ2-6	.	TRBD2	TGTGCCATCCCCGGGGGGGGGCCTCTTCTCTCTGGGGCCAACGTCCTGACTTTC	CAIPGGGPLLSGANVLTF
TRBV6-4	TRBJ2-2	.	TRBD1	TGTGCCAGCAGTGACGCAGGGGGCACCGGGGAGCTGTTTTTT	CASSDAGGTGELFF
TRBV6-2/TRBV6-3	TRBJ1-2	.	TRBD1	TGTGCCAGCAGTTCCCCCGGAGGGACAGCAGCTAACTATGGCTACACCTTC	CASSSPGGTAANYGYTF
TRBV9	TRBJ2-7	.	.	TGTGCCAGCAGCGTAGGACGCTTACGGGACGAGCAGTACTTC	CASSVGRLRDEQYF
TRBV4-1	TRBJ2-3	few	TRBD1	TGCGCCAGCAGCCACAGCCGGACAGGGGAGACGCAGTATTTT	CASSHSRTGETQYF
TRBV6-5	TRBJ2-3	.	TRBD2	TGTGCCAGCACGGGGGGTCTTGGCACAGATACGCAGTATTTT	CASTGGLGTDTQYF
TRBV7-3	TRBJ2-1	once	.	TGTGCCAGCAGCTTACGGTCGGGAGCTTCCTACAATGAGCAGTTCTTC	CASSLRSGASYNEQFF
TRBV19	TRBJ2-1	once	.	TGTGCCAGTAGTACCCGTGGCGCCTACGGGGAGTTCCACAATGAGCAGTTCTTC	CASSTRGAYGEFHNEQFF
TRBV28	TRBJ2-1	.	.	TGTGCCAGCAGTTTCGGGTTGGGGGCCGGCGCACTTGAGCAGTTCTTC	CASSFGLGAGALEQFF
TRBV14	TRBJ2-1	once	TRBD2	TGTGCCAGCAGCCGCGGGACTAGCGGGGGGGGTGAGCAGTTCTTC	CASSRGTSGGGEQFF
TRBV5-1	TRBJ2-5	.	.	TGCGCCAGCAGCTTGGGTAGTTCCGAGACCCAGTACTTC	CASSLGSSETQYF
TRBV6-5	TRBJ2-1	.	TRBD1	TGTGCCAGCAGTACAGGGACAGGGGAGGTAAAGGAGTTCTTC	CASSTGTGEVKEFF
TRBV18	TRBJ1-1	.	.	TGTGCCAGCTCACCGGAGAGGGCTGAAGCTTTCTTT	CASSPERAEAFF
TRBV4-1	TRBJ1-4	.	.	TGCGCCAGCAGCCGGGGGCGGACTAATGAAAAACTGTTTTTT	CASSRGRTNEKLFF
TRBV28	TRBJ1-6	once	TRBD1	TGTGCCAGCAGCCTCACAGGGGATTCTTCACCCCTCCACTTT	CASSLTGDSSPLHF
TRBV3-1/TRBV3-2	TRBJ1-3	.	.	TGTGCCAGCAGTTCAGCGGACTCTGGAAACACCATATATTTT	CASSSADSGNTIYF
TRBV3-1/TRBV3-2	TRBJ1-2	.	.	TGTGCCAGCAGCCTTAGGGGCGGAAAGGACTATGGCTACACCTTC	CASSLRGGKDYGYTF
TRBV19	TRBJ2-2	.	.	TGTGCCAGTAGTATAACATACCGTAACACCGGGGAGCTGTTTTTT	CASSITYRNTGELFF
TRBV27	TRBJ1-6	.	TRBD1	TGTGCCAGCAGTTTATCGGGACAGGGGAATTCACCCCTCCACTTT	CASSLSGQGNSPLHF
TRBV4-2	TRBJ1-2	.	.	TGTGCCAGCAGCCAAGATAAGGGCGGGGGGGTCTATGGCTACACCTTC	CASSQDKGGGVYGYTF
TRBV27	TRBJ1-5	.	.	TGTGCCAGCAGTTTATCAGGGGCAGGCAATCAGCCCCAGCATTTT	CASSLSGAGNQPQHF
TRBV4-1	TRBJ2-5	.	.	TGCGCCAGCAGCCAAAGCCCGGGAAGGGTCCAAGAGACCCAGTACTTC	CASSQSPGRVQETQYF
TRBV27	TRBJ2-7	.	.	TGTGCCAGCGGCGGGGACAGCCTCTACGAGCAGTACTTC	CASGGDSLYEQYF
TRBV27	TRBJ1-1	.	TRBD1	TGTGCCAGCAGTTTGGAGTTCAGGGGGTACACTGAAGCTTTCTTT	CASSLEFRGYTEAFF
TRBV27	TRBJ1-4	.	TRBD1	TGTGCCAGCAGTCGACGCAGGGGGCAAGAAAAACTGTTTTTT	CASSRRRGQEKLFF
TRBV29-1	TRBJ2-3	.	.	TGCAGCGTTTCCTGGGGGGCAGGGGGAGAAGATACGCAGTATTTT	CSVSWGAGGEDTQYF
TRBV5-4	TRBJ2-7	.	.	TGTGCCAGCAGCAGCCGATCCCACTACGAGCAGTACTTC	CASSSRSHYEQYF
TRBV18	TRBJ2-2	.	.	TGTGCCAGCTCAAGTCAGTCGAACACCGGGGAGCTGTTTTTT	CASSSQSNTGELFF
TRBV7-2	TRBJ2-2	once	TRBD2	TGTGCCAGCAGAAGCGGGGGGGTTACGAACACCGGGGAGCTGTTTTTT	CASRSGGVTNTGELFF
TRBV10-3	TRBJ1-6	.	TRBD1	TGTGCCATCAGTGAGGGGACAGTTGGTTCACCCCTCCACTTT	CAISEGTVGSPLHF
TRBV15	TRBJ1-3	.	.	TGTGCCACCAGCGTCTCCTGGACAGAAGGAAACACCATATATTTT	CATSVSWTEGNTIYF
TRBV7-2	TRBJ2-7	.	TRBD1	TGTGCCAGCAGCCCCGACCCGGGACAGGTCGGTGAGCAGTACTTC	CASSPDPGQVGEQYF
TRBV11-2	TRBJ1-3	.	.	TGTGCCAGCAGCTTAGAACAGTCTGGAAACACCATATATTTT	CASSLEQSGNTIYF
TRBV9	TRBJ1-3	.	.	TGTGCCAGCACCCTAGTAGATACAGGGCCCCTGACTGGAAACACCATATATTTT	CASTLVDTGPLTGNTIYF
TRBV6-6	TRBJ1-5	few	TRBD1	TGTGCCAGCCGCACGACAGGGAGATACAATCAGCCCCAGCATTTT	CASRTTGRYNQPQHF
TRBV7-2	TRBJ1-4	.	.	TGTGCCAGCAGCTTAACGGGAGGCGCGAATGCTAATGAAAAACTGTTTTTT	CASSLTGGANANEKLFF
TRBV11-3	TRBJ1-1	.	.	TGTGCCAGCAGAACGGGCGTGGGTGAGGGCACTGAAGCTTTCTTT	CASRTGVGEGTEAFF
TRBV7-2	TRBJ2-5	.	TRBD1	TGTGCCAGCAGGTCCCAGGGGGCAGGAGAGACCCAGTACTTC	CASRSQGAGETQYF
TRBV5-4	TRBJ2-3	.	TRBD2	TGTGCCAGCAGCATTGGACTAGCCCCGGATACGCAGTATTTT	CASSIGLAPDTQYF
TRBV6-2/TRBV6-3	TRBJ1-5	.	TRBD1	TGTGCCAGCAGTTACTCGAGGGGACAGGGGGCCAATCAGCCCCAGCATTTT	CASSYSRGQGANQPQHF
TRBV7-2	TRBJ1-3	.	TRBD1	TGTGCCAGCAGCTCCTCCGGGACAGGGTCTGGAAACACCATATATTTT	CASSSSGTGSGNTIYF
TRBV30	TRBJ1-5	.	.	TGTGCCTGGAGTTTAGGACAAGGCAATCAGCCCCAGCATTTT	CAWSLGQGNQPQHF
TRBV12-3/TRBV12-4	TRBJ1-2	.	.	TGTGCCAGCAGTTTCAATAGCTATGGCTACACCTTC	CASSFNSYGYTF
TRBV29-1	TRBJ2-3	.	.	TGCAGCCTCGGTAGGGGCAACACAGATACGCAGTATTTT	CSLGRGNTDTQYF
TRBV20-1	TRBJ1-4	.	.	TGCAGTGCTAGTCACCGACAGGCAAATGAAAAACTGTTTTTT	CSASHRQANEKLFF
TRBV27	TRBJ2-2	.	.	TGTGCCAGCAGTTTATTCTGGGGGCAGGAGCTGTTTTTT	CASSLFWGQELFF
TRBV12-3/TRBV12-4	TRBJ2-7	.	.	TGTGCCAGCAGCCCGGGTTCCGAGCAGTACTTC	CASSPGSEQYF
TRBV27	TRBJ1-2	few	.	TGTGCCAGCAGCCCCCAATGGGGCGCCTATGGCTACACCTTC	CASSPQWGAYGYTF
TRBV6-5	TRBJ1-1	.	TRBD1	TGTGCCAGCACCCCCGCCCCCCAGGGGGCAACTGAAGCTTTCTTT	CASTPAPQGATEAFF
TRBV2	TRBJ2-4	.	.	TGTGCCGGCTACAGGCCAGGGGCTAACATTCAGTACTTC	CAGYRPGANIQYF
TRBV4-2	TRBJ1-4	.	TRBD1	TGTGCCAGCAGCCCGGGACAGGGAAGACTGTTTTTT	CASSPGQGRLFF
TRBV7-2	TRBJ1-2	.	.	TGTGCCAGCAGCCCAAGGACATTTCAAGGCTACACCTTC	CASSPRTFQGYTF